This T cell receptor (beta chain) is drawn from a study of T cell changes during pregnancy in multiple sclerosis. V was clipped by 8 bases and J by 7 bases, with 21 bases between them. The germline V gene has CDR1 MDHEN and CDR2 SYDVKM. This CDR3 region has 15 residues. The assay was immunoSEQ multiplex PCR, and TCRdb's table has in-frame clones only and misses some. Of some 87,000 clones detected, nearly 95% appear once; the ten largest clones hold under 1.2%. The sequence came from a female donor with multiple sclerosis, enrolled in a pregnancy study. V is TRBV28 and J is TRBJ2-1; D is possibly TRBD1 (6 bases). Sequencing was performed on peripheral blood, taken in the second trimester of pregnancy. The CDR3 nucleotides are TGTGCCAGCGGGACAACGGATTTTAAGGGGAATGAGCAGTTCTTC. As protein: CASGTTDFKGNEQFF.